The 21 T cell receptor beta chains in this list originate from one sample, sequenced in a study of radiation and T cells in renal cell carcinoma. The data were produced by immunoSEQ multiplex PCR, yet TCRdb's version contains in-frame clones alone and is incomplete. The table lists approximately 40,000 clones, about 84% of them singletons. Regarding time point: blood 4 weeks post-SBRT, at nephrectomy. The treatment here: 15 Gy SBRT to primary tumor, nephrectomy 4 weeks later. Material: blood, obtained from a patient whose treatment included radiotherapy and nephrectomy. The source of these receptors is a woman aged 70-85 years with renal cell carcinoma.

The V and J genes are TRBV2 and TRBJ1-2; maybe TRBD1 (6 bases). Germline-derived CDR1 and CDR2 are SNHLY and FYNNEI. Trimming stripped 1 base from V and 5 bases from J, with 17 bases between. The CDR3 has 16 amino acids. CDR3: CASSEEVGQGRYGYTF. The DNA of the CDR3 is TGTGCCAGCAGTGAAGAGGTTGGCCAGGGGAGATATGGCTACACCTTC.

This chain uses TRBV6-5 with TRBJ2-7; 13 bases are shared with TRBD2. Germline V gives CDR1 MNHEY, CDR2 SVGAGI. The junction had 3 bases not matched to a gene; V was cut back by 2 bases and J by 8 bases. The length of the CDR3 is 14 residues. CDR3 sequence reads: CASSYGTSGVKQYF. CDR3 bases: TGTGCCAGCAGTTACGGGACTAGCGGGGTTAAGCAGTACTTC.

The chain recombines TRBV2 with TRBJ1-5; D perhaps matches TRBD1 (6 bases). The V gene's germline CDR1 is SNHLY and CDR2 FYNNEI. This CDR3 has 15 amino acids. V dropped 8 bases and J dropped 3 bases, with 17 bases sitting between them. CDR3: CASGGGQGINQPQHF. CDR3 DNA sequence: TGTGCCAGCGGGGGGGGACAAGGAATCAATCAGCCCCAGCATTTT.

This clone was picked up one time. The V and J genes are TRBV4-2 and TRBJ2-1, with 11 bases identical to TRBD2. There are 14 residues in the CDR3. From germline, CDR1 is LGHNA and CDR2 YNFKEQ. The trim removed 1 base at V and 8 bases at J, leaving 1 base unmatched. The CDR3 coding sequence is TGTGCCAGCAGCCAAGCACTAGCGGGAGATGAGCAGTTCTTC. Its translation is CASSQALAGDEQFF.

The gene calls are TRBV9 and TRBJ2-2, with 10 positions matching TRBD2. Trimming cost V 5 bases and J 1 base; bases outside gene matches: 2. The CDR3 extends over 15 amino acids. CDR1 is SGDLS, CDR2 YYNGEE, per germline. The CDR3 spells CASSASGGNTGELFF. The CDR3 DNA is TGTGCCAGCAGTGCTAGCGGGGGGAACACCGGGGAGCTGTTTTTT.

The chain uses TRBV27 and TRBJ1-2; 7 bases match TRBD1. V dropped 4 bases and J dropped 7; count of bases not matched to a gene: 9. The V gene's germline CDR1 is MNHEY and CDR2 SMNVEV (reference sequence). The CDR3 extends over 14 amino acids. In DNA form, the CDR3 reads TGTGCCAGCAGTTCCGCGACAGGGCGCGTTGGCTACACCTTC. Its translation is CASSSATGRVGYTF.

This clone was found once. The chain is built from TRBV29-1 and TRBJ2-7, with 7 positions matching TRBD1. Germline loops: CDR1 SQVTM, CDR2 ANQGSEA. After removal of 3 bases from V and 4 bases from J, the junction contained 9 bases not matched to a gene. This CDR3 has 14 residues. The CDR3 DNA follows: TGCAGCGTTGAGGTAGGGTACAGGGGATACGAGCAGTACTTC. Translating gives CSVEVGYRGYEQYF.

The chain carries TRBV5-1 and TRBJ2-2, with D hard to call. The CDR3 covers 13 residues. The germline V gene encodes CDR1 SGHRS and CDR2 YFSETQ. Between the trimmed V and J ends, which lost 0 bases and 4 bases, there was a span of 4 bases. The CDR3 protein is CASSLGGTGELFF. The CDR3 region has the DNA TGCGCCAGCAGCTTGGGGGGCACCGGGGAGCTGTTTTTT. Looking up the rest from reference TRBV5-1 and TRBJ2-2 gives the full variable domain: KAGVTQTPRYLIKTRGQQVTLSCSPISGHRSVSWYQQTPGQGLQFLFEYFSETQRNKGNFPGRFSGRQFSNSRSEMNVSTLELGDSALYLCASSLGGTGELFFGEGSRLTVL.

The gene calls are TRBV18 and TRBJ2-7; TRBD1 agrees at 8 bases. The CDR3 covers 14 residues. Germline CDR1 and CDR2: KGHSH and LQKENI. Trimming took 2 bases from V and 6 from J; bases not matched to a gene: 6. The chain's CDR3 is CASSPTDRVVEQYF. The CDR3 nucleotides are TGTGCCAGCTCACCAACGGACAGGGTGGTCGAGCAGTACTTC.

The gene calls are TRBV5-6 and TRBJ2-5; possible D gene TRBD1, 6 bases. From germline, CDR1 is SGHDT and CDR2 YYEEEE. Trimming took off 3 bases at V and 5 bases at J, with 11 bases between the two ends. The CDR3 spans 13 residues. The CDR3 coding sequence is TGTGCCAGCAGCTCGGACAGACCGGAGACCCAGTACTTC. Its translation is CASSSDRPETQYF.

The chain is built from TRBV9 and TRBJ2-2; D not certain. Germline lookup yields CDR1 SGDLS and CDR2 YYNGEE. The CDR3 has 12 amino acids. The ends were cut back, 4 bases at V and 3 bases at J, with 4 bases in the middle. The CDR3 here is CASSPYTGELFF. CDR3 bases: TGTGCCAGCAGCCCATACACCGGGGAGCTGTTTTTT.

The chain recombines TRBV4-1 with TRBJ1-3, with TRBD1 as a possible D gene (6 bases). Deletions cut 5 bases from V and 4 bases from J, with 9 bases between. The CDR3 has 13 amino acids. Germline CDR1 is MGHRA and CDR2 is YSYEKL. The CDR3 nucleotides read TGCGCCAGCAGCGTGGGGGGCGGAAACACCATATATTTT. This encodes CASSVGGGNTIYF.

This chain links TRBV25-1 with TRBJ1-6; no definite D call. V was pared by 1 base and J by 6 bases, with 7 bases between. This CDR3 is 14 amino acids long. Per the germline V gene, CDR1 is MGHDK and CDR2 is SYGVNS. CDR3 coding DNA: TGTGCCAGCAGTGAATTGAGAGCTAATTCACCCCTCCACTTT. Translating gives CASSELRANSPLHF.

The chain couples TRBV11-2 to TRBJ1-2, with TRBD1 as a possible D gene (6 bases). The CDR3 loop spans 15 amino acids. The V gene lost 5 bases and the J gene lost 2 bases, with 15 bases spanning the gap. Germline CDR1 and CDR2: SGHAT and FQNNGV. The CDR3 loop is CASSPVTGANYGYTF. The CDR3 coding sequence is TGTGCCAGCAGCCCCGTGACAGGAGCCAACTATGGCTACACCTTC. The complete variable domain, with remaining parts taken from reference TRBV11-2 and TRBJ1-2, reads EAGVAQSPRYKIIEKRQSVAFWCNPISGHATLYWYQQILGQGPKLLIQFQNNGVVDDSQLPKDRFSAERLKGVDSTLKIQPAKLEDSAVYLCASSPVTGANYGYTFGSGTRLTVV.

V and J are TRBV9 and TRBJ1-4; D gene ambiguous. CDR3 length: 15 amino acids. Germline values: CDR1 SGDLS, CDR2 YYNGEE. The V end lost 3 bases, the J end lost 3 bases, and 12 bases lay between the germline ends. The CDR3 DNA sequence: TGTGCCAGCAGCGCCCAACATGGGGCTAATGAAAAACTGTTTTTT. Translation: CASSAQHGANEKLFF.

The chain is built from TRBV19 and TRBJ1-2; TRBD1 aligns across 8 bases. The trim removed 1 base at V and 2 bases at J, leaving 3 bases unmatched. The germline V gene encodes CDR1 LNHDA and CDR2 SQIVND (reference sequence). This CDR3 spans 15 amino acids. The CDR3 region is CASSIGAGGNYGYTF. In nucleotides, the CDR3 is TGTGCCAGTAGTATAGGGGCAGGGGGCAACTATGGCTACACCTTC. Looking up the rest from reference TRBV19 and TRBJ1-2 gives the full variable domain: DGGITQSPKYLFRKEGQNVTLSCEQNLNHDAMYWYRQDPGQGLRLIYYSQIVNDFQKGDIAEGYSVSREKKESFPLTVTSAQKNPTAFYLCASSIGAGGNYGYTFGSGTRLTVV.

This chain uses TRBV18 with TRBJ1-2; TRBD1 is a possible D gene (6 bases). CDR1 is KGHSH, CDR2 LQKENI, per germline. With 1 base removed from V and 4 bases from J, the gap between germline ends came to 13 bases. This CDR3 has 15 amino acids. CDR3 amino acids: CASSPQGRGRYGYTF. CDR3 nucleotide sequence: TGTGCCAGCTCACCACAGGGCAGGGGACGCTATGGCTACACCTTC.

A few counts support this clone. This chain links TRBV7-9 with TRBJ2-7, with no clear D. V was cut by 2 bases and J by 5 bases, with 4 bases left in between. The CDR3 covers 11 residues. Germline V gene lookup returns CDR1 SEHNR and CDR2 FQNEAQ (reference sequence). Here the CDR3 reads CASSLFDEQYF. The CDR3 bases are TGTGCCAGCAGCTTATTCGACGAGCAGTACTTC. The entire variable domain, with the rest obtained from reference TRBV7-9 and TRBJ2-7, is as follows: DTGVSQNPRHKITKRGQNVTFRCDPISEHNRLYWYRQTLGQGPEFLTYFQNEAQLEKSRLLSDRFSAERPKGSFSTLEIQRTEQGDSAMYLCASSLFDEQYFGPGTRLTVT.

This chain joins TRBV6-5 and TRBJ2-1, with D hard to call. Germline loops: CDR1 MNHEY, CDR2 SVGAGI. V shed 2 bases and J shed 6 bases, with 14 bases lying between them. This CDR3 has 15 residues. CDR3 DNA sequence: TGTGCCAGCAGTTACCCGCACGGGCCGCGCAATGAGCAGTTCTTC. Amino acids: CASSYPHGPRNEQFF.

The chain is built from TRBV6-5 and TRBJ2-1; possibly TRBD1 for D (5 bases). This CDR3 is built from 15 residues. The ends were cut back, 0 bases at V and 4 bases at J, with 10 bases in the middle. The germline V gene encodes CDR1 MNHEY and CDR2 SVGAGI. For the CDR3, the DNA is TGTGCCAGCAGTTACTCGGCTAGGGGATACAATGAGCAGTTCTTC. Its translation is CASSYSARGYNEQFF.

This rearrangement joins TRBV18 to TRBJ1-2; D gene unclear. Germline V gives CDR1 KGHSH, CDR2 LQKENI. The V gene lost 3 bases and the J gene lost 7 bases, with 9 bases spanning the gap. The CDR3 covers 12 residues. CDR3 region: CASSPDAPGYTF. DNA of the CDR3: TGTGCCAGCTCACCGGATGCACCTGGCTACACCTTC.